The 6 T cell receptor delta chains below all came from one sample that was sequenced in a study of gamma-delta T cells after stem cell transplantation. TCRdb re-called the RT-PCR reads via CATT. Of 13,000 to 15,000 delta-chain clones in the sample, about 32% are singletons; the top ten hold 3% to 4%. Material for sequencing was gamma-delta T cells. The receptors come from a human donor. It is not recorded whose cells these are; they may come from a transplant donor.

V gene TRAV29/DV5 combines with J gene TRDJ1; a weak D match, TRDD3 (6 bases). The germline V gene has CDR1 NSMFDY and CDR2 ISSIKDK. The CDR3 spans 22 residues. Trimming shortened V by 0 bases and J by 0 bases, and 33 bases separated the two germline ends. The CDR3 DNA reads as TGTGCAGCAAGCGGGGGTCTCCCTCCAGGGGGGTTAACTGGGATGTACACCGATAAACTCATCTTT. This encodes CAASGGLPPGGLTGMYTDKLIF.

The genes are TRDV1 and TRDJ1, with 11 bases matching TRDD3. The CDR3 contains 18 residues. Trimming took 3 bases from V and 3 from J; bases not matched to a gene: 12. Germline CDR1 reads TSWWSYY; CDR2 reads QGS. Here the CDR3 DNA reads TGTGCTCTTGGGGACATACTGGGGGATATGTACCCCGCCGATAAACTCATCTTT. Translating it yields CALGDILGDMYPADKLIF.

This sequence joins TRDV1 and TRDJ1, with a possible D match to TRDD3 (5 bases). Germline CDR1 TSWWSYY, CDR2 QGS. The CDR3 consists of 16 residues. V gave up 2 bases and J gave up 8 bases, with 21 bases separating them. This chain's CDR3 is CALGETWSRPGWKLIF. The CDR3 DNA sequence: TGTGCTCTTGGGGAAACTTGGTCCCGGCCTGGGTGGAAACTCATCTTT.

This clone was observed a handful of times. The V and J genes are TRDV2 and TRDJ1; 7 bases line up with TRDD3. Germline CDR1 GEAIGNYY, CDR2 EKD. Trimming removed 3 bases from V and 6 bases from J; junction bases left unmatched: 21. The CDR3 is made up of 18 amino acids. The CDR3 loop reads CACDERRLLGSSRNKLIF. In DNA, the CDR3 is TGTGCCTGTGACGAACGACGTTTACTGGGGTCTTCCCGGAATAAACTCATCTTT.

Turning to this clone: Compared with germline, one end of the junction differs, possibly owing to a read error. The sample carries other DNA sequences with the same CDR3. The gene calls are TRAV29/DV5 and TRDJ1, with 10 bases fitting TRDD3. The CDR3 is made up of 18 amino acids. Germline assignment: CDR1 NSMFDY and CDR2 ISSIKDK. The CDR3 DNA sequence: TGTGCCGCAAGCGCGGGTAGGGGGATACGTGATCCCACCGATAAACTCATCTTT. Encoded protein: CAASAGRGIRDPTDKLIF.

This clone was counted a few times. The V call is TRDV1, the J call TRDJ1; weak D call: TRDD3 (6 bases). The CDR3 extends over 19 amino acids. Germline lookup yields CDR1 TSWWSYY and CDR2 QGS. V lost 5 bases and J lost 4, with 29 bases in between. In DNA form, the CDR3 reads TGTGCTCTTGGGCCCCTGACGGCTCCAGCCACCCTGGGGCTCGATAAACTCATCTTT. Amino acid sequence: CALGPLTAPATLGLDKLIF.